The 27 T cell receptor beta chains below all came from one sample that was sequenced in a study of Ad26.COV2.S vaccination and SARS-CoV-2 variants. Treatment meaning: some 20 received Ad26.COV2.S at low or high dose, single or two shots; about five received placebo; per-sample allocation not given. Collection of the samples took place on day 63 after the first injection of vaccine or placebo. Profiling relied on immunoSEQ multiplex PCR, and the TCRdb table lists in-frame clones only, not all of them. The data contain around 250,000 clones, 70% to 90% of them singletons. The sample here was peripheral blood, taken in a trial of Ad26.COV2.S vaccine versus placebo. The origin of the receptors is a person between 18 and 59 years old who received the Ad26.COV2.S COVID-19 vaccine or a placebo.

This sequence joins TRBV4-2 and TRBJ2-3; D not resolved. The V and J ends lost 1 base and 7 bases respectively, with 6 bases between them. CDR3 length: 12 amino acids. Looked up from germline, CDR1 is LGHNA and CDR2 is YNFKEQ. The CDR3 DNA reads TGTGCCAGCAGCCAAGGGCGCAATACGCAGTATTTT. Its translation: CASSQGRNTQYF.

The chain is built from TRBV2 and TRBJ1-2, with 7 bases fitting TRBD1. The CDR3 contains 14 residues. V lost 7 bases, J lost 4 bases, and 9 bases stayed unmatched. Germline V gene data show CDR1 as SNHLY and CDR2 as FYNNEI. CDR3 bases: TGTGCCAGCAACTCCGGGACAGAATTCTATGGCTACACCTTC. It specifies CASNSGTEFYGYTF.

This clone was seen just once. The chain is built from TRBV15 and TRBJ2-3; D call uncertain. Germline lookup yields CDR1 LNHNV and CDR2 YYDKDF (reference sequence). V gave up 5 bases and J gave up 6 bases, with 12 bases separating them. The length of the CDR3 is 13 residues. The CDR3 region has the DNA TGTGCCACCAGCTCAGATCTTGGGGATACGCAGTATTTT. Its protein is CATSSDLGDTQYF.

This chain joins TRBV28 and TRBJ2-6; D not certain. The CDR3 is made up of 14 amino acids. Germline lookup yields CDR1 MDHEN and CDR2 SYDVKM. V was cut by 5 bases and J by 4 bases, with 9 bases left in between. The CDR3, as DNA: TGTGCCAGCAGTCCCCGGGCCGGGGCCAACGTCCTGACTTTC. Translating it yields CASSPRAGANVLTF.

The V call is TRBV6-5, the J call TRBJ2-7, with a weak D call TRBD2 (6 bases). Germline CDR1 and CDR2: MNHEY and SVGAGI. CDR3 length equals 13 residues. With 7 bases removed from V and 2 bases from J, the gap between germline ends came to 12 bases. In nucleotides, the CDR3 is TGTGCCAGCACCGGAGGGTCCGCCTACGAGCAGTACTTC. Its translation is CASTGGSAYEQYF.

The V gene is TRBV6-2 or TRBV6-3, the J gene TRBJ2-7; TRBD1 aligns across 7 bases. J lost 2 bases, V lost 0 bases, and 10 bases had no gene match. In germline, CDR1 is MNHEY, CDR2 SVGEGT. The CDR3 spans 17 residues. CDR3 nucleotides: TGTGCCAGCAGTTACTCGATGGGTAAGACAGGGCCCTACGAGCAGTACTTC. Translated, it gives CASSYSMGKTGPYEQYF.

This clone came up a few times. This CDR3 is also generated by other DNA sequences in the sample. The genes are TRBV9 and TRBJ2-7; weak D call: TRBD2 (5 bases). Germline V lookup: CDR1 SGDLS, CDR2 YYNGEE. The CDR3 covers 14 residues. The V end was cut by 1 base, the J end by 2 bases, with 10 bases between. CDR3 sequence reads: CASSVTPGTYEQYF. The CDR3 DNA sequence: TGTGCCAGCAGCGTAACTCCCGGGACCTACGAGCAGTACTTC.

The chain recombines TRBV5-6 with TRBJ2-1; D perhaps matches TRBD1 (6 bases). CDR3 length: 12 residues. V dropped 1 base and J dropped 7 bases, with 6 bases sitting between them. Germline values: CDR1 SGHDT, CDR2 YYEEEE. This CDR3 is CASSLTGNEQFF. CDR3 DNA sequence: TGTGCCAGCAGCTTGACAGGGAATGAGCAGTTCTTC. Variable domain in full (rest from reference TRBV5-6 and TRBJ2-1): DAGVTQSPTHLIKTRGQQVTLRCSPKSGHDTVSWYQQALGQGPQFIFQYYEEEERQRGNFPDRFSGHQFPNYSSELNVNALLLGDSALYLCASSLTGNEQFFGPGTRLTVL.

J is TRBJ2-1 and V is TRBV5-1; perhaps TRBD1 as D (6 bases). V lost 0 bases, J lost 6 bases, and 13 bases lay in between. CDR1 SGHRS and CDR2 YFSETQ come from the germline V gene. The CDR3 extends over 15 amino acids. The CDR3 region has the DNA TGCGCCAGCAGCTTGGCCCAGGGGTACGGCAATGAGCAGTTCTTC. It specifies CASSLAQGYGNEQFF.

The genes are TRBV5-1 and TRBJ2-1; D possibly corresponds to TRBD2 (5 bases). Germline V CDR1 and CDR2: SGHRS, YFSETQ. V gave up 1 base and J gave up 4 bases, with 12 bases separating them. The CDR3 sequence is 15 residues long. The DNA for the CDR3 is TGCGCCAGCAGCTTGTTACGGGAAAGATACAATGAGCAGTTCTTC. The encoded protein is CASSLLRERYNEQFF. Looking up the rest from reference TRBV5-1 and TRBJ2-1 gives the full variable domain: KAGVTQTPRYLIKTRGQQVTLSCSPISGHRSVSWYQQTPGQGLQFLFEYFSETQRNKGNFPGRFSGRQFSNSRSEMNVSTLELGDSALYLCASSLLRERYNEQFFGPGTRLTVL.

The chain has TRBV7-3 and TRBJ2-3; D is perhaps TRBD2 (5 bases). V dropped 0 bases and J dropped 10 bases, with 11 bases sitting between them. The CDR3 spans 13 residues. Germline assignment: CDR1 SGHTA and CDR2 FQGTGA. The CDR3 spells CASSLTGAVAQYF. The CDR3 nucleotides read TGTGCCAGCAGCTTAACAGGAGCGGTCGCGCAGTATTTT.

At least ten counts were recorded for this clone. The genes are TRBV2 and TRBJ2-4; TRBD2 agrees at 10 bases. Germline CDR1 SNHLY, CDR2 FYNNEI. This CDR3 comprises 19 residues. Germline trimming cut 3 bases from V and 1 base from J; bases unmatched to any gene: 12. The CDR3 sequence is CASSDGSGGTRKAKNIQYF. The CDR3 coding sequence is TGTGCCAGCAGTGATGGTAGCGGGGGGACGAGAAAGGCCAAAAACATTCAGTACTTC.

In its sample, this clone was seen once. The chain joins TRBV6-5 to TRBJ2-7; TRBD1 matches at 9 bases. CDR1 MNHEY and CDR2 SVGAGI come from the germline V gene. V was clipped by 0 bases and J by 4 bases; unmatched bases: 4. CDR3 length: 15 residues. The CDR3 is CASSYSDRGGYEQYF. The CDR3 DNA is TGTGCCAGCAGTTACTCGGACAGGGGTGGATACGAGCAGTACTTC.

The chain couples TRBV3-1 (or the pseudogene TRBV3-2) to TRBJ1-6; D unresolved. Trimming took off 4 bases at V and 6 bases at J, with 4 bases between the two ends. CDR1 is LGHDT and CDR2 is YNNKEL in the germline V gene (reference sequence). The CDR3 loop spans 12 amino acids. The CDR3 nucleotides read TGTGCCAGCAGCCGATCTAATTCACCCCTCCACTTT. This sequence encodes CASSRSNSPLHF.

This chain uses TRBV30 with TRBJ1-6; D possibly corresponds to TRBD1 (5 bases). The CDR3 extends over 13 amino acids. Trimming left V 4 bases short and J 8 bases short, with 12 bases between. The V gene's germline CDR1 is GTSNPN and CDR2 SVGIG (reference sequence). The CDR3 DNA reads TGTGCCTGGACGGTACTGGGGCATTCACCCCTCCACTTT. Translated, it gives CAWTVLGHSPLHF.

The chain is built from TRBV5-6 and TRBJ1-2; no clear D gene. The CDR3 consists of 16 residues. The germline V gene encodes CDR1 SGHDT and CDR2 YYEEEE. The V and J ends lost 1 base and 3 bases respectively, with 16 bases between them. The CDR3 region is CASSLSRMVKDYGYTF. In DNA, the CDR3 is TGTGCCAGCAGCTTGTCGAGGATGGTAAAAGACTATGGCTACACCTTC.

The chain joins TRBV5-1 to TRBJ2-1; D not certain. CDR3 length: 11 amino acids. Germline V CDR1 and CDR2: SGHRS, YFSETQ. The V end was cut by 0 bases, the J end by 9 bases, with 4 bases between. As DNA, the CDR3 is TGCGCCAGCAGCTTGGAGTTTGAGCAGTTCTTC. This encodes CASSLEFEQFF.

The chain links TRBV11-2 to TRBJ2-7, with D possibly matching TRBD1 (6 bases). Germline V gene lookup returns CDR1 SGHAT and CDR2 FQNNGV. This CDR3 has 12 amino acids. V lost 5 bases to trimming and J lost 4 bases, with 9 bases between them. In DNA form, the CDR3 reads TGTGCCAGCAGCCTACAGGGTTACGAGCAGTACTTC. This sequence encodes CASSLQGYEQYF.

The chain links TRBV5-5 to TRBJ2-7; no clear D gene. Germline V gene data show CDR1 as SGHKS and CDR2 as YYEKEE (reference sequence). The length of the CDR3 is 13 residues. The V end lost 1 base, the J end lost 1 base, and 6 bases lay between the germline ends. CDR3 nucleotides: TGTGCCAGCAGCTTGCTCAGTTCCTACGAGCAGTACTTC. This encodes CASSLLSSYEQYF.

The rearrangement links TRBV18 to TRBJ1-1; D is unclear. The ends were cut back, 6 bases at V and 0 bases at J, with 17 bases in the middle. Germline V gene sequence: CDR1 KGHSH, CDR2 LQKENI. There are 16 residues in the CDR3. CDR3 sequence: CASSPYKIVVNTEAFF. The CDR3 DNA reads as TGTGCCAGCTCGCCCTATAAGATCGTTGTGAACACTGAAGCTTTCTTT. Supplemented by reference TRBV18 and TRBJ1-1, the full variable domain reads NAGVMQNPRHLVRRRGQEARLRCSPMKGHSHVYWYRQLPEEGLKFMVYLQKENIIDESGMPKERFSAEFPKEGPSILRIQQVVRGDSAAYFCASSPYKIVVNTEAFFGQGTRLTVV.

This clone turned up a few times. The CDR3 spells CASSYIPNTEAFF. The CDR3 coding sequence is TGTGCCAGCAGCTATATACCGAACACTGAAGCTTTCTTT. This sequence joins TRBV7-8 and TRBJ1-1; the D is unclear. The V gene's germline CDR1 is SGHVS and CDR2 FQNEAQ. This CDR3 spans 13 amino acids. V lost 4 bases and J lost 1, with 7 bases in between.

The count of this clone is one. V gene TRBV3-1 (or the pseudogene TRBV3-2) combines with J gene TRBJ1-5; D is undetermined. Per germline, CDR1 LGHDT and CDR2 YNNKEL (reference sequence). Deletions cut 2 bases from V and 2 bases from J, with 7 bases between. The CDR3 runs 14 residues. CDR3: CASSQRGGNQPQHF. The CDR3, as DNA: TGTGCCAGCAGCCAACGGGGTGGCAATCAGCCCCAGCATTTT.

The V and J genes are TRBV19 and TRBJ2-3, with 11 bases matching TRBD1. From germline, CDR1 is LNHDA and CDR2 SQIVND (reference sequence). V dropped 3 bases and J dropped 6; count of bases not matched to a gene: 11. The CDR3 covers 17 residues. The CDR3 DNA reads TGTGCCAGTAGTATTGATGCCGGGACAGGGGGTGTTGATACGCAGTATTTT. It yields the protein CASSIDAGTGGVDTQYF.

In its sample, this clone was seen once. J is TRBJ2-5 and V is TRBV30; D unclear. The CDR3 has 14 residues. Trimming shortened V by 0 bases and J by 5 bases, and 13 bases separated the two germline ends. The germline V gene has CDR1 GTSNPN and CDR2 SVGIG (reference sequence). The CDR3 protein is CAWSVLHRRETQYF. DNA of the CDR3: TGTGCCTGGAGTGTACTGCACCGCCGGGAGACCCAGTACTTC.

The rearrangement joins TRBV20-1 to TRBJ2-1; a weak D match, TRBD1 (5 bases). V lost 6 bases, J lost 9 bases, and 12 bases lay in between. The germline CDR1 and CDR2 sequences are DFQATT and SNEGSKA (reference sequence). There are 11 residues in the CDR3. The chain's CDR3 is CSARHRTEQFF. CDR3 bases: TGCAGTGCCAGGCACAGGACTGAGCAGTTCTTC.

The chain links TRBV2 to TRBJ2-2; D remains ambiguous. CDR1 SNHLY and CDR2 FYNNEI come from the germline V gene. The CDR3 totals 14 residues. Trimming removed 0 bases from V and 5 bases from J, with 7 bases in between. The CDR3 nucleotides are TGTGCCAGCAGTGAAGCTCCTCGAACCGGGGAGCTGTTTTTT. Amino acids: CASSEAPRTGELFF.

This sequence joins TRBV4-2 and TRBJ2-3; D perhaps matches TRBD2 (6 bases). V lost 1 base and J 3 bases, leaving 14 bases between the germline ends. The CDR3 is 16 amino acids. Looked up from germline, CDR1 is LGHNA and CDR2 is YNFKEQ. CDR3 DNA sequence: TGTGCCAGCAGCCAAGTAATCGACGGGAGAACAGATACGCAGTATTTT. The encoded protein is CASSQVIDGRTDTQYF.